Following are 10 T cell receptor beta chains from one sample sequenced in a study of regulatory T cells in long-lasting Graves disease. This sample's time point: newly diagnosed GD, antithyroid drugs for less than 3 months. Generation of the TCR library employed RNA extracted from PBMCs. Relying on iRepertoire HTBI primers and Arm-PCR of CDR3 regions, the team built TCR beta libraries. TCRdb reprocessed the multiplex PCR reads via MiXCR and lists one record per CDR3 protein. The data contain more than 400,000 distinct CDR3 sequences, roughly 15% of them singletons. This sample was shared with a second study, whose subject was T cells in Graves' hyperthyroidism and ophthalmopathy.

Sequencing used peripheral blood mononuclear cells (PBMCs), obtained at new diagnosis, from a patient treated with antithyroid drugs. These receptors were collected from a woman aged 25-40 years with Graves disease.

At least ten counts were recorded for this clonotype. The V and J genes are TRBV7-8 and TRBJ2-7; D remains ambiguous. V lost 3 bases to trimming and J lost 4 bases, with 7 bases between them. Germline CDR1 reads SGHVS; CDR2 reads FQNEAQ. The CDR3 sequence is 12 residues long. The CDR3 protein is CASSFSEYEQYF. The CDR3 bases are TGTGCCAGCAGCTTTTCCGAATACGAGCAGTACTTC.

This clonotype was recorded at least ten times. The chain links TRBV10-2 to TRBJ1-1, with 7 positions matching TRBD1. The germline gives CDR1 WSHSY, CDR2 SAAADI. The CDR3 runs to 15 residues. The V gene end was trimmed by 3 bases and the J gene end by 6 bases; junction bases not matched to a gene: 10. The CDR3 loop is CASSDRGKGAAEAFF. Here the CDR3 DNA reads TGCGCCAGCAGTGACCGAGGAAAGGGGGCCGCTGAAGCTTTCTTT.

DNA for the CDR3: TGCAGCGTTGAGGATATAGGGTACAATGGCTACACCTTC. Its protein product is CSVEDIGYNGYTF. This chain connects TRBV29-1 to TRBJ1-2; the D is unclear. The CDR3 has 13 residues. Germline CDR1 is SQVTM and CDR2 is ANQGSEA. V lost 3 bases to trimming and J lost 6 bases, with 14 bases between them.

This clonotype showed up just once. A read error may be the cause here, since a much bigger clone is one base away. J is TRBJ1-2 and V is TRBV7-8, with 7 nucleotides matching TRBD1. The CDR3 loop spans 15 amino acids. From germline, CDR1 is SGHVS and CDR2 FQNEAQ. V shed 5 bases and J 6 bases; nucleotides not matched to a gene: 12. CDR3 DNA sequence: TGTGCCAGCAGCCTAACAATACAGGGGTTGCATGGCTACACCTTC. Amino acid sequence: CASSLTIQGLHGYTF.

The gene calls are TRBV7-9 and TRBJ2-1, with 8 positions matching TRBD1. The J segment lost 5 bases and the V segment lost 5 bases, leaving 8 bases of the junction unmatched. Germline CDR1 reads SEHNR; CDR2 reads FQNEAQ (reference sequence). The CDR3 is made up of 15 amino acids. The CDR3 loop is CASSPPDRDDNEQFF. Here the CDR3 DNA reads TGTGCCAGCAGCCCGCCGGACAGGGACGACAATGAGCAGTTCTTC.

This clonotype was detected ten times or more. The rearrangement uses TRBV11-2 and TRBJ2-1; possibly TRBD1 or TRBD2 for D (5 bases each). Germline CDR1 and CDR2: SGHAT and FQNNGV. V was cut by 3 bases and J by 0 bases, with 15 bases left in between. The CDR3 has 17 residues. The CDR3 nucleotides are TGTGCCAGCAGCTTGAGGATGGGGACGGTCTCCTACAATGAGCAGTTCTTC. It codes for CASSLRMGTVSYNEQFF.

This clonotype occurred many times. J is TRBJ2-1 and V is TRBV6-2 or TRBV6-3; TRBD1 matches 10 bases. The J segment lost 1 base and the V segment lost 0 bases, leaving 9 bases of the junction unmatched. This CDR3 is 19 amino acids long. Germline CDR1 and CDR2: MNHEY and SVGEGT. The CDR3 DNA follows: TGTGCCAGCAGTTACTCCGGGACAGGGGCGGGGAATTCCTACAATGAGCAGTTCTTC. Residues: CASSYSGTGAGNSYNEQFF.

This clonotype has at least ten counts. The V gene is TRBV29-1, the J gene TRBJ2-1; 13 nucleotides agree with TRBD2. The CDR3 runs to 14 residues. Germline CDR1 reads SQVTM; CDR2 reads ANQGSEA. The J segment lost 5 bases and the V segment lost 6 bases, leaving 4 bases of the junction unmatched. CDR3 residues: CSVPLAGGHNEQFF. The CDR3 DNA sequence: TGCAGCGTCCCACTAGCGGGAGGGCACAATGAGCAGTTCTTC.

This clonotype was counted ten times or more. This chain uses TRBV6-5 with TRBJ2-7, with D uncertain. Germline V lookup: CDR1 MNHEY, CDR2 SVGAGI. This CDR3 is built from 15 residues. The V end lost 2 bases, the J end lost 4 bases, and 15 bases lay between the germline ends. CDR3 region: CASSYRRDFIYEQYF. CDR3 DNA sequence: TGTGCCAGCAGTTACCGCCGAGACTTCATATACGAGCAGTACTTC.

This clonotype has ten or more counts. The chain links TRBV24-1 to TRBJ2-5; D gene ambiguous. This CDR3 has 15 residues. The germline V gene has CDR1 KGHDR and CDR2 SFDVKD. Between the trimmed V and J ends, which lost 4 bases and 5 bases, there was a span of 16 bases. The CDR3 nucleotides read TGTGCCACCAGTGACCCGACCTTACCCGGCGAGACCCAGTACTTC. This codes for CATSDPTLPGETQYF.